This T cell receptor beta chain stems from a study of shared clonotypes between healthy human individuals. General observations from the study: Clonotype sharing levels among donors were expected to vary with sequencing depth. In a handful of donors, about 5% of naive CD4 clonotypes appeared in common.

Germline assignment: CDR1 KGHSH and CDR2 LQKENI. V was pared by 2 bases and J by 8 bases, with 4 bases of the junction left unmatched. The CDR3 has 14 residues. Clones were sequenced by immunoSEQ multiplex PCR, and TCRdb holds only the in-frame ones, with some missing. Of 2 million to 3 million clones listed, approximately 94% are singletons. Note on this clone: Its target is unknown.

The gene calls are TRBV18 and TRBJ2-1; 9 positions match TRBD2. This clonotype was sampled from a young man in good health. Some clones in this sample may be carry-over from other donors' samples. The material sequenced was naive CD4+ T cells from PBMCs. Subset: CD45RA+ positively selected. CDR3 nucleotides: TGTGCCAGCTCACCAACTAGCGGGTTGGATGAGCAGTTCTTC. Translated: CASSPTSGLDEQFF.